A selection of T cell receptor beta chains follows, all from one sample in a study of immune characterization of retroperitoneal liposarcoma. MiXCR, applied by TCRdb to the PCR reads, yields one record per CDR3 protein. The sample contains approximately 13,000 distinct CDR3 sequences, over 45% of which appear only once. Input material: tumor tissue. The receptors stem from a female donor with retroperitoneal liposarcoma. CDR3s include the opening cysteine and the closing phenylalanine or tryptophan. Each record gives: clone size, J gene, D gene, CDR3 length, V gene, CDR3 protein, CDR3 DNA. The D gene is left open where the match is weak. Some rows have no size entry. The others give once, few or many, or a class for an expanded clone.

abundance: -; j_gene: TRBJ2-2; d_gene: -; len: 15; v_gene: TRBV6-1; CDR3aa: CASSELAGWAGELFF; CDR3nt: TGTGCCAGCAGTGAATTGGCGGGTTGGGCCGGGGAGCTGTTTTTT
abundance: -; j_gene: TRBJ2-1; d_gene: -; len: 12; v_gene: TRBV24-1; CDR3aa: CATSDPYNEQFF; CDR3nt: TGTGCCACCAGTGACCCCTACAATGAGCAGTTCTTC
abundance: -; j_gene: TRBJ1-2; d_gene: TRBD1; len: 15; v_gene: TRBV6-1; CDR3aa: CASTFRGQGAPGYTF; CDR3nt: TGTGCCAGCACATTCCGGGGACAGGGGGCTCCTGGCTACACCTTC
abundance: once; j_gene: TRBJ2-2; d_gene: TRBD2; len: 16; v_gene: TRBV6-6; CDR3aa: CASSYGDSGRTGELFF; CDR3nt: TGTGCCAGCAGTTACGGTGATAGCGGGAGGACCGGGGAGCTGTTTTTT
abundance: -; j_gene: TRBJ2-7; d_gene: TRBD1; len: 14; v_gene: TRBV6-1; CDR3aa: CASSLRGKLDEQYF; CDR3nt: TGTGCCAGCAGCCTCAGGGGGAAGTTAGACGAGCAGTACTTC
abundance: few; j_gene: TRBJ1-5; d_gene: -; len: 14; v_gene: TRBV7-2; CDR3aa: CASSSPGEHQPQHF; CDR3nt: TGTGCCAGCAGCTCTCCCGGGGAGCATCAGCCCCAGCATTTT
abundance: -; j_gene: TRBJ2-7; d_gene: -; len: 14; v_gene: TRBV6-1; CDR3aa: CASSVGPEGDEQYF; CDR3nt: TGTGCCAGCAGTGTGGGCCCTGAAGGTGACGAGCAGTACTTC
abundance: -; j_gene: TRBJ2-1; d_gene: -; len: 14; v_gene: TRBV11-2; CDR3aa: CASSSLISYNEQFF; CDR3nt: TGTGCCAGCAGCTCCCTAATATCCTACAATGAGCAGTTCTTC
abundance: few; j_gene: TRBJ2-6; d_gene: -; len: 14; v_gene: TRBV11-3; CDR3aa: CASSLDSGANVLTF; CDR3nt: TGTGCCAGCAGCTTAGACTCTGGGGCCAACGTCCTGACTTTC
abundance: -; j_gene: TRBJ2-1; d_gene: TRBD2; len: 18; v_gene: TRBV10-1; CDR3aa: CASSPGGLAGVSYNEQFF; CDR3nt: TGCGCCAGCAGCCCTGGGGGCCTAGCGGGGGTCTCCTACAATGAGCAGTTCTTC
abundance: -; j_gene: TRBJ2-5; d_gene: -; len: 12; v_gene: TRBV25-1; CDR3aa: CASSDPEETQYF; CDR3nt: TGTGCCAGCAGTGATCCAGAAGAGACCCAGTACTTC
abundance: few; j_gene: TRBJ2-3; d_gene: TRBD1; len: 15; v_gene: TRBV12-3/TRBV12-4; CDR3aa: CASSLGQGSTDTQYF; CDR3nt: TGTGCCAGCAGTTTGGGACAGGGGAGCACAGATACGCAGTATTTT
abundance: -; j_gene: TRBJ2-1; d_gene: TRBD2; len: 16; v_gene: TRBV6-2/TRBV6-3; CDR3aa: CASSRWTSGGYNEQFF; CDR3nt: TGTGCCAGCAGTCGCTGGACTAGCGGGGGGTACAATGAGCAGTTCTTC
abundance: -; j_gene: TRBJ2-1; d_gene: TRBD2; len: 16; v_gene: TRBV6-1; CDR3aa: CASLWGGTSGRNEQFF; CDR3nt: TGTGCCAGCCTATGGGGGGGGACTAGCGGGAGGAATGAGCAGTTCTTC
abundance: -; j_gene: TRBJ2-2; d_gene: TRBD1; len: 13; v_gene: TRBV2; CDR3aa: CAIGQGASGELFF; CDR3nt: TGTGCCATAGGGCAGGGGGCCTCCGGGGAGCTGTTTTTT
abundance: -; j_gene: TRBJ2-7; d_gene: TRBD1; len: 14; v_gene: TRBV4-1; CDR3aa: CASSRATGSYEQYF; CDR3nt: TGCGCCAGCAGCCGCGCGACAGGGTCCTACGAGCAGTACTTC
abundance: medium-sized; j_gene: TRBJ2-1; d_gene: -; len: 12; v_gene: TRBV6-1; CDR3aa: CASSDRYSPLHF; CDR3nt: TGTGCCAGCAGTGACAGGTATTCACCCCTCCACTTC
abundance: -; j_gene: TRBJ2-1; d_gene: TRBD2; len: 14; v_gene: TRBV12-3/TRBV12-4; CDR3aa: CASSWTSGIGEQFF; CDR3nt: TGTGCCAGCAGTTGGACTAGCGGGATCGGTGAGCAGTTCTTC
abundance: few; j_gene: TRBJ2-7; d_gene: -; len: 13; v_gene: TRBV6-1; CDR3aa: CASSENSGYEQYF; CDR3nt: TGTGCCAGCAGTGAAAACTCTGGCTACGAGCAGTACTTC
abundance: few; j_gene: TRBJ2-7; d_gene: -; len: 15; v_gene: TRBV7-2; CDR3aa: CASSLDTGRFNEQYF; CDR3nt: TGTGCCAGCAGCTTAGATACAGGGAGGTTCAATGAGCAGTACTTC
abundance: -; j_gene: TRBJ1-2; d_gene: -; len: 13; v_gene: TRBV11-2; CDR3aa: CASSLEGNYGYTF; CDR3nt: TGTGCCAGCAGCCTAGAGGGCAACTATGGCTACACCTTC
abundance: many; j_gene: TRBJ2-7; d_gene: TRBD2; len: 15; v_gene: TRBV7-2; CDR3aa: CASSLDSGGYNEQYF; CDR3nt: TGTGCCAGCAGCTTAGACAGCGGGGGGTACAATGAGCAGTACTTC
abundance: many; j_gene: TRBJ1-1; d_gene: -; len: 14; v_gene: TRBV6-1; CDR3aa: CASSMGRANTEAFF; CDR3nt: TGTGCCAGCAGTATGGGACGGGCGAACACTGAAGCTTTCTTT
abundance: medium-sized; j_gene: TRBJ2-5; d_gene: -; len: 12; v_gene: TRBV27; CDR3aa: CASSFVGETQYF; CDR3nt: TGTGCCAGCAGTTTCGTAGGAGAGACCCAGTACTTC